A single sample is the source of the 9 T cell receptor beta chains below, sequenced in a study of radiotherapy plus CTLA-4 blockade in lung cancer. Some clones are missing from TCRdb's copy, which holds only in-frame ones; the method was immunoSEQ multiplex PCR. The sample gives about 70,000 clones, around 77% of which show up once; around a sixth is in the top ten. The specimen was peripheral blood, collected from a patient treated with radiotherapy plus ipilimumab. These receptors came from a human donor with non-small cell lung cancer whose response to radiotherapy plus ipilimumab could not be evaluated. Some clones in this sample may be carry-over from other donors' samples.

The chain couples TRBV5-4 to TRBJ2-1; TRBD2 might be the D (6 bases). The CDR3 has 14 amino acids. Deletions cut 4 bases from V and 5 bases from J, with 13 bases between. The germline gives CDR1 SGHNT, CDR2 YYREEE (reference sequence). This CDR3 is CASSVGTPNNEQFF. The CDR3 bases are TGTGCCAGCAGCGTGGGGACTCCAAACAATGAGCAGTTCTTC.

CDR3 in amino acids: CAIGTGNQPQHF. CDR3 nucleotides: TGTGCCATCGGGACTGGCAATCAGCCCCAGCATTTT. The chain couples TRBV6-5 to TRBJ1-5; weak D call: TRBD1 (5 bases). Trimming took off 10 bases at V and 2 bases at J, with 9 bases between the two ends. This CDR3 comprises 12 residues. Per the germline V gene, CDR1 is MNHEY and CDR2 is SVGAGI.

V gene TRBV7-2 combines with J gene TRBJ1-1, with TRBD1 as a possible D gene (5 bases). V lost 3 bases to trimming and J lost 3 bases, with 11 bases between them. Per germline, CDR1 SGHTA and CDR2 FQGNSA. The CDR3 loop spans 14 amino acids. The CDR3 DNA reads as TGTGCCAGCAGCTTCGACAGTCTGTACACTGAAGCTTTCTTT. This sequence encodes CASSFDSLYTEAFF.

The CDR3 bases are TGTGCCAGCAGGGAGACCGGGACACCTAACACCGGGGAGCTGTTTTTT. This translates into CASRETGTPNTGELFF. The rearrangement joins TRBV9 to TRBJ2-2, with D possibly TRBD1 on 6 matching bases. The V gene's germline CDR1 is SGDLS and CDR2 YYNGEE. V lost 5 bases to trimming and J lost 2 bases, with 16 bases between them. This CDR3 spans 16 amino acids.

In DNA, the CDR3 is TGTGCCAGCAGTTTAGTTCGGGGGTACAATGAGCAGTTCTTC. Translation: CASSLVRGYNEQFF. The chain employs TRBV28 and TRBJ2-1, with D perhaps matching TRBD2 (6 bases). The CDR3 is 14 amino acids. V gave up 2 bases and J gave up 4 bases, with 9 bases separating them. Germline CDR1 reads MDHEN; CDR2 reads SYDVKM.

This chain connects TRBV5-1 to TRBJ2-5; 13 bases agree with TRBD2. The CDR3 is made up of 15 amino acids. Trimming at V came to 4 bases and at J to 4 bases, leaving 4 bases not matched to a gene. Germline V gene lookup returns CDR1 SGHRS and CDR2 YFSETQ. CDR3 sequence (DNA): TGCGCCAGCAGCATGGGGACTAGCGGGGTAGAGACCCAGTACTTC. This codes for CASSMGTSGVETQYF.

The chain combines TRBV5-1 with TRBJ2-3, with unresolved D. From germline, CDR1 is SGHRS and CDR2 YFSETQ. This CDR3 has 14 residues. V lost 1 base to trimming and J lost 2 bases, with 8 bases between them. The CDR3 bases are TGCGCCAGCAGCTTGTTTAGTCCCACAGATACGCAGTATTTT. Translating it yields CASSLFSPTDTQYF.

J is TRBJ1-5 and V is TRBV21-1; the table calls TRBD1, which could not be checked here. TRBV21-1 is reported as a pseudogene. This CDR3 is built from 16 residues. This chain's CDR3 is CASSRKPGGSNQPQHF. The CDR3, as DNA: TGTGCCAGCAGCAGAAAGCCAGGGGGAAGCAATCAGCCCCAGCATTTT.

This rearrangement joins TRBV4-1 to TRBJ2-2; possibly TRBD2 for D (6 bases). Deletions cut 1 base from V and 8 bases from J, with 14 bases between. The CDR3 spans 15 residues. Germline V gene data show CDR1 as MGHRA and CDR2 as YSYEKL. CDR3 in amino acids: CASSQGAGRGGELFF. Written as DNA, the CDR3 is TGCGCCAGCAGCCAAGGCGCGGGGAGAGGAGGGGAGCTGTTTTTT.